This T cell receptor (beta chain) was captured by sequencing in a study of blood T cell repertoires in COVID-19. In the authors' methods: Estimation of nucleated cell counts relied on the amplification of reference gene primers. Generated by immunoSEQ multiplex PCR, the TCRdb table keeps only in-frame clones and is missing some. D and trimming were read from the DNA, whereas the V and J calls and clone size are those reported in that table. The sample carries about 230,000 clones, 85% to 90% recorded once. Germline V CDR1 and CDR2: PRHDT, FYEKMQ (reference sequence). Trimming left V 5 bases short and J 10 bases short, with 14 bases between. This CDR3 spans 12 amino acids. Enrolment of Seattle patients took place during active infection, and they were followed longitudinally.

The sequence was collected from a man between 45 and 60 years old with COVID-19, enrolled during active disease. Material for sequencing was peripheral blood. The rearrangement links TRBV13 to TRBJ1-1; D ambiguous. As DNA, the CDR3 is TGTGCCAGCAGCCGCCCCCAGGTGGCAGCTTTCTTT. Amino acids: CASSRPQVAAFF.